Listed here are 26 T cell receptor beta chains from one sample, sequenced in a study of response to subunit inactivated influenza vaccine. Using its own MiXCR run on the RT-PCR reads, TCRdb lists one record per CDR3 protein. This table holds 700,000 to 800,000 distinct CDR3 sequences, under 20% found once. The sequencing here drew on PBMCs from blood, taken 4 to 6 days after vaccination. The source of these receptors is a man aged 50 or older who received an inactivated influenza vaccine.

This clonotype appeared many times. The chain combines TRBV7-2 with TRBJ1-3, with no clear D. There are 15 residues in the CDR3. Germline V gene data show CDR1 as SGHTA and CDR2 as FQGNSA. With 0 bases removed from V and 4 bases from J, the gap between germline ends came to 10 bases. In nucleotides, the CDR3 is TGTGCCAGCAGCTTAGCCGTTACCACAGGAAACACCATATATTTT. Protein sequence: CASSLAVTTGNTIYF.

This clonotype has only a few counts. The chain carries TRBV6-1 and TRBJ1-4; TRBD1 is a possible D gene (6 bases). This CDR3 spans 14 amino acids. Germline loops: CDR1 MNHNS, CDR2 SASEGT. V dropped 6 bases and J dropped 5 bases, with 13 bases sitting between them. The CDR3 nucleotides read TGTGCCAGCAGCCTGGGGGGGCAAAATGAAAAACTGTTTTTT. Residues: CASSLGGQNEKLFF.

The gene calls are TRBV15 and TRBJ2-6; maybe TRBD2 (5 bases). Per the germline V gene, CDR1 is LNHNV and CDR2 is YYDKDF (reference sequence). V was cut by 3 bases and J by 7 bases, with 16 bases left in between. This CDR3 has 16 amino acids. The CDR3 region has the DNA TGTGCCACCAGCAGGGACTCCCAGTCTTTCGCCAACGTCCTGACTTTC. This gives the protein CATSRDSQSFANVLTF.

V is TRBV28 and J is TRBJ1-2; 7 positions match TRBD1. The CDR3 length is 13 residues. V was clipped by 3 bases and J by 8 bases; unmatched bases: 6. The germline gives CDR1 MDHEN, CDR2 SYDVKM. The CDR3 region has the DNA TGTGCCAGCAGTTTGTCAGGGGGTACCGGCTACACCTTC. Translating gives CASSLSGGTGYTF.

This chain links TRBV28 with TRBJ1-1, with no clear D. The CDR3 runs 14 residues. The V end lost 3 bases, the J end lost 0 bases, and 8 bases lay between the germline ends. Germline loops: CDR1 MDHEN, CDR2 SYDVKM. In nucleotides, the CDR3 is TGTGCCAGCAGTTTGCCGTTTATGAACACTGAAGCTTTCTTT. Residues: CASSLPFMNTEAFF. Full variable domain (missing parts from reference TRBV28 and TRBJ1-1): DVKVTQSSRYLVKRTGEKVFLECVQDMDHENMFWYRQDPGLGLRLIYFSYDVKMKEKGDIPEGYSVSREKKERFSLILESASTNQTSMYLCASSLPFMNTEAFFGQGTRLTVV.

This clonotype was found a few times. This rearrangement joins TRBV20-1 to TRBJ1-1; the D is unclear. This CDR3 comprises 15 residues. CDR1 and CDR2 from the germline V gene are DFQATT and SNEGSKA (reference sequence). Trimming cost V 5 bases and J 0 bases, with 16 bases left between them. The CDR3: CSADDVKLVNTEAFF. DNA for the CDR3: TGCAGTGCTGACGACGTGAAGCTTGTGAACACTGAAGCTTTCTTT.

The chain is built from TRBV27 and TRBJ1-6, with D perhaps matching TRBD1 (5 bases). The germline V gene encodes CDR1 MNHEY and CDR2 SMNVEV (reference sequence). V dropped 2 bases and J dropped 11 bases, with 13 bases sitting between them. The CDR3 is 14 amino acids. The CDR3 sequence: CASSLRGFVAPLHF. DNA for the CDR3: TGTGCCAGCAGTTTAAGGGGATTCGTAGCACCCCTCCACTTT.

There are a few counts of this clonotype. The chain uses TRBV7-2 and TRBJ1-2; the match to TRBD1 covers 7 bases. The germline CDR1 and CDR2 sequences are SGHTA and FQGNSA. This CDR3 is 14 amino acids long. V lost 1 base to trimming and J lost 8 bases; unmatched junction nucleotides: 7. The CDR3 DNA reads TGTGCCAGCAGCTTAGGACAGGGAAACGGGGGCTACACCTTC. Translated: CASSLGQGNGGYTF.

V usage is TRBV12-5 and J usage is TRBJ2-3; weak D call: TRBD2 (6 bases). Germline CDR1 reads LGHNT; CDR2 reads FRNRAP. The V and J ends lost 7 bases and 5 bases respectively, with 10 bases between them. This CDR3 spans 12 amino acids. The chain's CDR3 is CASAKAGDTQYF. For the CDR3, the DNA is TGTGCTAGTGCCAAAGCGGGAGATACGCAGTATTTT.

This clonotype has a handful of counts. The chain combines TRBV5-5 with TRBJ1-3; D is perhaps TRBD1 (6 bases). This CDR3 is built from 16 residues. Germline V gives CDR1 SGHKS, CDR2 YYEKEE (reference sequence). Trimming left V 1 base short and J 2 bases short, with 13 bases between. The CDR3 loop is CASSLRPNRAGNTIYF. The DNA of the CDR3 is TGTGCCAGCAGCTTGAGACCGAACAGGGCTGGAAACACCATATATTTT.

This clonotype was recorded a few times. The chain links TRBV5-1 to TRBJ2-1; 8 bases map to TRBD2. CDR3 length: 15 amino acids. The V gene's germline CDR1 is SGHRS and CDR2 YFSETQ. V gave up 3 bases and J gave up 4 bases; unmatched junction bases: 6. CDR3 sequence (DNA): TGCGCCAGCAGCTCGGGTAGCGGGGTTTACAATGAGCAGTTCTTC. This gives the protein CASSSGSGVYNEQFF. Variable domain in full (rest from reference TRBV5-1 and TRBJ2-1): KAGVTQTPRYLIKTRGQQVTLSCSPISGHRSVSWYQQTPGQGLQFLFEYFSETQRNKGNFPGRFSGRQFSNSRSEMNVSTLELGDSALYLCASSSGSGVYNEQFFGPGTRLTVL.

V usage is TRBV15 and J usage is TRBJ2-1, with D possibly matching TRBD1 (6 bases). The CDR3 has 14 amino acids. Germline lookup yields CDR1 LNHNV and CDR2 YYDKDF (reference sequence). V was clipped by 0 bases and J by 7 bases, with 10 bases between them. The CDR3 nucleotides are TGTGCCACCAGCAGAGACAGGGGCAAAAATGAGCAGTTCTTC. This gives the protein CATSRDRGKNEQFF.

The chain couples TRBV2 to TRBJ2-7; 8 nucleotides line up with TRBD1. Trimming cost V 3 bases and J 3 bases; bases outside gene matches: 4. CDR3 length: 14 amino acids. CDR1 and CDR2 (germline): SNHLY, FYNNEI. The DNA for the CDR3 is TGTGCCAGCAGTGACGGCAGGGGGCACTACGAGCAGTACTTC. Protein: CASSDGRGHYEQYF.

This sequence joins TRBV14 and TRBJ2-1, with 8 bases lining up with TRBD2. Trimming took 1 base from V and 9 from J; bases not matched to a gene: 8. Germline values: CDR1 SGHDN, CDR2 FVKESK. The CDR3 consists of 15 residues. In nucleotides, the CDR3 is TGTGCCAGCAGCCAAGTAGCGGGGAAACGCGGTGAGCAGTTCTTC. Translation: CASSQVAGKRGEQFF. The whole variable domain, remainder taken from reference TRBV14 and TRBJ2-1, is EAGVTQFPSHSVIEKGQTVTLRCDPISGHDNLYWYRRVMGKEIKFLLHFVKESKQDESGMPNNRFLAERTGGTYSTLKVQPAELEDSGVYFCASSQVAGKRGEQFFGPGTRLTVL.

This clonotype was recorded a few times. This rearrangement joins TRBV4-1 to TRBJ2-3; no clear D gene. The CDR3 is 15 amino acids. The germline CDR1 and CDR2 sequences are MGHRA and YSYEKL. V lost 0 bases to trimming and J lost 6 bases, with 13 bases between them. CDR3 nucleotide sequence: TGCGCCAGCAGCCAAGATAAACCTGGGTGGGATACGCAGTATTTT. It is translated as CASSQDKPGWDTQYF.

This rearrangement joins TRBV20-1 to TRBJ2-1; 8 bases are shared with TRBD1. V gave up 5 bases and J gave up 4 bases; unmatched junction bases: 4. Germline loops: CDR1 DFQATT, CDR2 SNEGSKA (reference sequence). The CDR3 length is 13 residues. CDR3 region: CSAYRTGYNEQFF. The CDR3 nucleotides read TGCAGTGCTTACCGGACAGGGTACAATGAGCAGTTCTTC.

The chain carries TRBV5-6 and TRBJ1-4; 8 nucleotides agree with TRBD1. V shed 0 bases, J shed 1 base, and the junction held 17 bases outside the gene matches. The CDR3 contains 21 residues. CDR1 and CDR2 (germline): SGHDT, YYEEEE. Written as DNA, the CDR3 is TGTGCCAGCAGCTTGGCCCCTTCCTCAGGGGGCAGTCGTCAAACTAATGAAAAACTGTTTTTT. Protein sequence: CASSLAPSSGGSRQTNEKLFF.

This chain joins TRBV20-1 and TRBJ2-7; TRBD2 is a possible D gene (5 bases). Germline V gene sequence: CDR1 DFQATT, CDR2 SNEGSKA (reference sequence). There are 14 residues in the CDR3. V shed 2 bases and J shed 4 bases, with 15 bases lying between them. CDR3 loop: CSARSGFDLYEQYF. The DNA of the CDR3 is TGCAGTGCTAGATCGGGGTTCGACTTGTACGAGCAGTACTTC.

The chain combines TRBV10-2 with TRBJ1-5, with 7 bases fitting TRBD1. J was trimmed by 3 bases and V by 10 bases; bases with no gene match: 9. Germline V CDR1 and CDR2: WSHSY, SAAADI. The CDR3 has 14 residues. Here the CDR3 reads CATTDGTVNQPQHF. The CDR3 coding sequence is TGCGCCACTACCGATGGGACAGTCAATCAGCCCCAGCATTTT.

This clonotype was detected only a few times. V gene TRBV7-6 combines with J gene TRBJ2-7; 10 nucleotides match TRBD2. CDR1 SGHVS and CDR2 FNYEAQ come from the germline V gene. Trimming at V came to 0 bases and at J to 7 bases, leaving 3 bases not matched to a gene. This CDR3 is built from 14 residues. This CDR3 is CASSLAGSGGEQYF. The CDR3 DNA follows: TGTGCCAGCAGCTTAGCGGGTAGCGGGGGGGAGCAGTACTTC.

The chain links TRBV10-3 to TRBJ2-7, with 11 nucleotides matching TRBD2. Germline CDR1 and CDR2: ENHRY and SYGVKD. The length of the CDR3 is 16 residues. After removal of 3 bases from V and 4 bases from J, the junction contained 8 bases not matched to a gene. CDR3 nucleotides: TGTGCCATCAGTGACTGGGGACTAGCGGCGCAATACGAGCAGTACTTC. Protein: CAISDWGLAAQYEQYF.

A few counts support this clonotype. This chain links TRBV10-3 with TRBJ1-4; D is undetermined. The CDR3 sequence is 16 residues long. Germline-derived CDR1 and CDR2 are ENHRY and SYGVKD. V was pared by 5 bases and J by 0 bases, with 13 bases between. The CDR3 DNA reads TGTGCCATCAGTCAAACCCAAGCTACAACTAATGAAAAACTGTTTTTT. Its protein is CAISQTQATTNEKLFF.

In this sample, this clonotype turned up a few times. V and J are TRBV9 and TRBJ1-2; TRBD1 matches 7 bases. CDR1 and CDR2 from the germline V gene are SGDLS and YYNGEE. The CDR3 runs to 15 residues. Trimming took 2 bases from V and 3 from J; bases not matched to a gene: 7. This chain's CDR3 is CASSVEPGTDYGYTF. The CDR3, as DNA: TGTGCCAGCAGCGTGGAACCGGGGACAGACTATGGCTACACCTTC. The full variable domain, with the rest looked up from reference TRBV9 and TRBJ1-2, is DSGVTQTPKHLITATGQRVTLRCSPRSGDLSVYWYQQSLDQGLQFLIQYYNGEERAKGNILERFSAQQFPDLHSELNLSSLELGDSALYFCASSVEPGTDYGYTFGSGTRLTVV.

The chain employs TRBV5-5 and TRBJ2-5; D is perhaps TRBD1 or TRBD2 (6 bases each). Trimming stripped 5 bases from V and 5 bases from J, with 19 bases between. The CDR3 has 15 amino acids. The germline V gene has CDR1 SGHKS and CDR2 YYEKEE (reference sequence). The CDR3, as DNA: TGTGCCAGCAGTTCGTTCGGGGGCGCGTTGGAGACCCAGTACTTC. This codes for CASSSFGGALETQYF.

This clonotype occurred a few times. The chain is built from TRBV20-1 and TRBJ1-6; D might be TRBD1 (6 bases). The CDR3 totals 14 residues. Trimming pared 6 bases from V and 6 bases from J, leaving 15 bases between. Germline V gene data show CDR1 as DFQATT and CDR2 as SNEGSKA (reference sequence). CDR3 sequence: CSAFVGGGNSPLHF. In nucleotides, the CDR3 is TGCAGTGCCTTTGTCGGGGGCGGTAATTCACCCCTCCACTTT.

The chain couples TRBV5-1 to TRBJ2-7; D perhaps matches TRBD1 (6 bases). The ends were cut back, 0 bases at V and 3 bases at J, with 10 bases in the middle. Germline V gene lookup returns CDR1 SGHRS and CDR2 YFSETQ. The CDR3 is made up of 14 amino acids. CDR3 nucleotides: TGCGCCAGCAGCTTGGTGGACAGTGTCTACGAGCAGTACTTC. Amino acid sequence: CASSLVDSVYEQYF.